This is a list of T cell receptor beta chains from one sample in a study of blood T cells in healthy people across ages. TCRdb analysed the 5' RACE reads with MiXCR anew, one entry per CDR3 protein. In the table there are 1.5 million to 2 million distinct CDR3 sequences, roughly 52% of which are singletons. Sample: blood. The receptors were gathered from a woman aged 40 to 49 in good health. Both conserved end residues are part of each CDR3. D genes are given only for firm matches. For some rows the clone size is stated as once, few or many, or as a class when expanded; others skip it.

J,D,length,size,V,DNA,CDR3
TRBJ1-4,.,14,.,TRBV6-5,TGTGCCAGCAGTTCAGCCAGATGGGCTGAAAAACTGTTTTTT,CASSSARWAEKLFF
TRBJ1-6,TRBD1,17,.,TRBV4-3,TGCGCCAGCAGCCCCCGGACAGGGGGTGGATATAATTCACCCCTCCACTTT,CASSPRTGGGYNSPLHF
TRBJ2-3,.,14,.,TRBV5-5,TGTGCCAGCAGCATGGAATGGTCCCCAGATACGCAGTATTTT,CASSMEWSPDTQYF
TRBJ2-7,TRBD2,14,.,TRBV20-1,TGCAGTGCTTTTACTAGCGGACTAATCTACGAGCAGTACTTC,CSAFTSGLIYEQYF
TRBJ2-3,TRBD2,17,.,TRBV7-2,TGTGCCAGCAGCTTAGCCCCCAGCGGGGGAGCCTCCCGTGCGCAGTATTTT,CASSLAPSGGASRAQYF
TRBJ1-2,.,14,.,TRBV13,TGTGCCAGCAGCGCCTGGAACCTTCAGGGCGGCTACACCTTC,CASSAWNLQGGYTF
TRBJ2-1,TRBD2,16,.,TRBV11-2,TGTGCCAGCAGACCCACTAGCGGGGGGCGGGGCAATGAGCAGTTCTTC,CASRPTSGGRGNEQFF
TRBJ2-3,TRBD2,17,.,TRBV7-2,TGTGCCAGCAGCTTAGATCCTAGAAGCGGGGGGACAGATACGCAGTATTTT,CASSLDPRSGGTDTQYF
TRBJ2-3,.,16,.,TRBV9,TGTGCCAGCAGCGTAGGGGGTAGTAACCGTCCAGATACGCAGTATTTT,CASSVGGSNRPDTQYF
TRBJ1-4,.,16,.,TRBV4-3,TGCGCCAGCAGCCGCGAACTAAGTGGAGCTAATGAAAAACTGTTTTTT,CASSRELSGANEKLFF
TRBJ1-4,.,14,.,TRBV10-3,TGTGCCATCAGTGAGGTCGATTCCCCCGGAAAACTGTTTTTT,CAISEVDSPGKLFF
TRBJ2-1,.,17,few,TRBV5-1,TGCGCCAGCAGCTTGGGCGTGTTAGCGCTAAGGCACAATGAGCAGTTCTTC,CASSLGVLALRHNEQFF
TRBJ2-7,.,13,.,TRBV20-1,TGCAGTGCTAGACCCAGGGGGGTGTACGAGCAGTACTTC,CSARPRGVYEQYF
TRBJ2-7,TRBD1,18,few,TRBV10-3,TGTGCCATCAGTGATTGGGACAGGGGATTGGGACTGGTATACGAGCAGTACTTC,CAISDWDRGLGLVYEQYF
TRBJ2-7,TRBD2,15,.,TRBV6-6,TGTGCCAGCAGGAAGGAGCGGGGGCTAACCTACGAGCAGTACTTC,CASRKERGLTYEQYF
TRBJ2-7,TRBD1,15,.,TRBV28,TGTGCCAGCAGTTTATTTAGGGGGCAACTCTACGAGCAGTACTTC,CASSLFRGQLYEQYF
TRBJ2-7,TRBD1,14,.,TRBV5-1,TGCGCCAGCAGCTGGGGCCGGGACAGCTACGAGCAGTACTTC,CASSWGRDSYEQYF
TRBJ2-5,.,15,few,TRBV6-2/TRBV6-3,TGTGCCAGCAGTTACCCGGTCACCACCCGTGAGACCCAGTACTTC,CASSYPVTTRETQYF
TRBJ2-2,.,16,.,TRBV5-1,TGCGCCAGCCGTAAGCCTCGGGACTCGAACACCGGGGAGCTGTTTTTT,CASRKPRDSNTGELFF
TRBJ2-4,.,15,.,TRBV21-1,TGTGCCAGCAGCAAAGAGGGGGAAGCCAAAAACATTCAGTACTTC,CASSKEGEAKNIQYF
TRBJ2-7,.,17,few,TRBV3-1,TGTGCCAGCAGCCAAGATGAGGGACTCCCGGGTTTCTACGAGCAGTACTTC,CASSQDEGLPGFYEQYF
TRBJ2-6,.,15,once,TRBV20-1,TGCAGTGCCCCGAATCGGTTCTCTGGGGCCAACGTCCTGACTTTC,CSAPNRFSGANVLTF
TRBJ2-5,.,13,few,TRBV29-1,TGCAGCATCCGACCAGCACTCCAAGAGACCCAGTACTTC,CSIRPALQETQYF
TRBJ2-1,TRBD2,16,.,TRBV6-2/TRBV6-3,TGTGCCAGCATCCTCTTCCCTAGCGGGGGAAAGAATGAGCAGTTCTTC,CASILFPSGGKNEQFF
TRBJ2-3,.,12,few,TRBV5-1,TGCGCCAGCATTGGTGTGTCAGATACGCAGTATTTT,CASIGVSDTQYF
TRBJ2-1,.,14,.,TRBV29-1,TGCAGCGTCGCCACGGGAACACTTTACAATGAGCAGTTCTTC,CSVATGTLYNEQFF
TRBJ1-2,TRBD1,13,.,TRBV7-9,TGTGCCAGCAGCTCCTACACAGGGGGCGGCTACACCTTC,CASSSYTGGGYTF
TRBJ2-5,TRBD1,15,.,TRBV28,TGTGCCAGCAGCCCGGGACAGGGGAAAGGAGAGACCCAGTACTTC,CASSPGQGKGETQYF
TRBJ2-7,TRBD2,15,once,TRBV11-2,TGTGCCAGCAGCTTAGGGGCGGGGGAAAACAACGAGCAGTACTTC,CASSLGAGENNEQYF
TRBJ2-3,.,12,.,TRBV15,TGTGCCACCAGCATGCGAGCAGATACGCAGTATTTT,CATSMRADTQYF
TRBJ2-1,TRBD2,14,.,TRBV4-1,TGCGCCAGCAGCCCGGGACTAGCGGGAAAGGAGCAGTTCTTC,CASSPGLAGKEQFF
TRBJ2-3,.,14,few,TRBV20-1,TGCAGTGCTGGATACCGGGACGGCACAGATACGCAGTATTTT,CSAGYRDGTDTQYF
TRBJ2-7,.,12,.,TRBV11-2,TGTGCCAGCAGCCCGTCGAGGGCCGAGCAGTACTTC,CASSPSRAEQYF
TRBJ2-4,.,13,.,TRBV7-8,TGTGCCAGCAGCCCCACGCGGCAGGGCATTCAGTACTTT,CASSPTRQGIQYF
TRBJ2-5,.,13,.,TRBV29-1,TGCAGCGTTGATTTCAAGGTTGGGGAGACCCAGTACTTC,CSVDFKVGETQYF
TRBJ1-2,.,15,few,TRBV20-1,TGCAGTGCTAGAGATCCGGCCAGAGCTAACTATGGCTACACCTTC,CSARDPARANYGYTF
TRBJ1-1,.,14,.,TRBV4-1,TGCGCCAGCAGCCTAAACATTGGTAACACTGAAGCTTTCTTT,CASSLNIGNTEAFF
TRBJ1-6,.,15,few,TRBV4-3,TGCGCCAGCAGCCAAGAAGGGACGTCTAATTCACCCCTCCACTTT,CASSQEGTSNSPLHF
TRBJ2-4,.,15,few,TRBV9,TGTGCCAGCAGCGGCCCCCTGGAATCCAAAAACATTCAGTACTTC,CASSGPLESKNIQYF
TRBJ1-2,TRBD1,14,few,TRBV6-5,TGTGCCAGCACCAGAGGACAGGGTCTAGGAGGCTACACCTTC,CASTRGQGLGGYTF
TRBJ2-3,TRBD2,16,once,TRBV13,TGTGCCAGCAGCTTGGGTCGGGGGGGCCCCCCAGATACGCAGTATTTT,CASSLGRGGPPDTQYF
TRBJ1-2,TRBD1,15,few,TRBV7-2,TGTGCCAGCAGCTTAGGGGACAGGGTCATTCGGGGCTACACCTTC,CASSLGDRVIRGYTF
TRBJ1-2,.,14,.,TRBV5-6,TGTGCCAGCAGCTTGCGACCGGGGCAGCAAGGCTACACCTTC,CASSLRPGQQGYTF
TRBJ2-3,TRBD1,14,.,TRBV19,TGTGCCAGTCGGGACAGGGGGACCCAGGGGGTTCAGTATTTT,CASRDRGTQGVQYF
TRBJ1-5,.,12,few,TRBV6-2/TRBV6-3,TGTGCCAGCGATAGGGGGGCAGAGCCCCAGCATTTT,CASDRGAEPQHF
TRBJ1-2,.,14,once,TRBV6-2/TRBV6-3,TGTGCCAGCAGTGCAGCACAGCGTAACTATGGCTACACCTTC,CASSAAQRNYGYTF
TRBJ1-2,.,14,.,TRBV18,TGTGCCAGCTCACCGGTGGACGACAGCTATGGCTACACCTTC,CASSPVDDSYGYTF
TRBJ2-1,TRBD2,18,.,TRBV7-3,TGTGCCAGCAGCTTAAAAACCCGGACTAGCGGGGGCTACAATGAGCAGTTCTTC,CASSLKTRTSGGYNEQFF
TRBJ2-7,.,14,few,TRBV2,TGTGCCAGCAGTCCGGACGGGATAGGTTACGAGCAGTACTTC,CASSPDGIGYEQYF
TRBJ2-1,TRBD2,15,.,TRBV6-1,TGTGCCAGCAGTGGCGGGGGGCTTATTTACAATGAGCAGTTCTTC,CASSGGGLIYNEQFF
TRBJ2-7,TRBD1,14,.,TRBV5-6,TGTGCCAGCAGCGTTGGACAGGGGGGTAGCGAGCAGTACTTC,CASSVGQGGSEQYF
TRBJ1-2,.,15,.,TRBV6-6,TGTGCCAGCAGCTTCAAGGGTGGTGGAAACTATGGCTACACCTTC,CASSFKGGGNYGYTF
TRBJ2-4,.,17,.,TRBV7-8,TGTGCCAGCAGCTTAGAAGTCCCGGGTCCATCCAAAAACATTCAGTACTTC,CASSLEVPGPSKNIQYF